The next 16 T cell receptor beta chains were all read from a single sample in a study of blood T cell repertoires in COVID-19 (dated by TCRdb to the early 2020s). The library was made by the immunoSEQ multiplex PCR assay. Not all clones reach the TCRdb copy of this immuneACCESS table, which keeps in-frame sequences only. Checked studies attribute under half of the gap to unresolved V genes and leave the rest unexplained. The sample has about 88,000 clones on record, approximately 88% of them singletons. The top ten hold 18% of the sample. The specimen sequenced was peripheral blood. The receptors here all came from a woman in her sixties with COVID-19, enrolled during active disease.

This clone was recorded once. The chain couples TRBV10-1 to TRBJ1-2; 7 positions agree with TRBD1. Trimming took 7 bases from V and 4 from J; bases not matched to a gene: 3. Germline V CDR1 and CDR2: WNHNN, SYGVQD (reference sequence). This CDR3 is built from 12 residues. The CDR3 sequence: CASNRGCYGYTF. The DNA of the CDR3 is TGCGCCAGCAACAGGGGCTGCTATGGCTACACCTTC.

This sequence joins TRBV15 and TRBJ2-2; TRBD2 agrees at 10 bases. The CDR3 contains 17 residues. Germline V lookup: CDR1 LNHNV, CDR2 YYDKDF (reference sequence). V was pared by 2 bases and J by 3 bases, with 6 bases of the junction left unmatched. CDR3 nucleotides: TGTGCCACCAGCAGAACCGGACTAGCGGCCCACACCGGGGAGCTGTTTTTT. Its protein is CATSRTGLAAHTGELFF.

This sequence joins TRBV4-3 and TRBJ1-2; TRBD1 agrees at 9 bases. This CDR3 contains 16 residues. V was clipped by 5 bases and J by 4 bases; unmatched bases: 11. From germline, CDR1 is LGHNA and CDR2 YSLEER. The CDR3 region is CASSTQVDRGSYGYTF. The DNA for the CDR3 is TGCGCCAGCAGCACGCAGGTAGACAGGGGGTCCTATGGCTACACCTTC.

The chain combines TRBV11-2 with TRBJ1-1; D is possibly TRBD1 (6 bases). Trimming pared 5 bases from V and 5 bases from J, leaving 15 bases between. Germline CDR1 and CDR2: SGHAT and FQNNGV. The CDR3 is 14 residues long. Here the CDR3 reads CASSRSRGGTEAFF. The CDR3 nucleotides read TGTGCCAGCAGCCGATCTAGGGGGGGAACTGAAGCTTTCTTT.

V usage is TRBV2 and J usage is TRBJ1-5, with D possibly matching TRBD1 (5 bases). The V end lost 8 bases, the J end lost 2 bases, and 25 bases lay between the germline ends. This CDR3 comprises 18 residues. Per germline, CDR1 SNHLY and CDR2 FYNNEI. CDR3 nucleotide sequence: TGTGCCAGCTCCCATCGGACATCCGAAGCGAGTGGCAATCAGCCCCAGCATTTT. Its translation: CASSHRTSEASGNQPQHF.

The chain joins TRBV20-1 to TRBJ2-5, with D possibly being TRBD1 (5 bases). The CDR3 totals 12 residues. Per the germline V gene, CDR1 is DFQATT and CDR2 is SNEGSKA (reference sequence). The V and J ends lost 3 bases and 5 bases respectively, with 10 bases between them. CDR3 region: CSASRQQETQYF. CDR3 nucleotides: TGCAGTGCTAGTAGACAGCAGGAGACCCAGTACTTC.

This chain joins TRBV6-5 and TRBJ1-1; the D gene is possibly TRBD1 (5 bases). CDR1 MNHEY and CDR2 SVGAGI come from the germline V gene. The CDR3 contains 13 residues. The V gene lost 7 bases and the J gene lost 5 bases, with 14 bases spanning the gap. This chain's CDR3 is CASNLWGGTEAFF. For the CDR3, the DNA is TGTGCCAGCAATCTGTGGGGGGGTACTGAAGCTTTCTTT.

The rearrangement links TRBV2 to TRBJ1-4, with a tentative D call TRBD1 (6 bases). Germline CDR1 SNHLY, CDR2 FYNNEI. The CDR3 sequence is 13 residues long. V was clipped by 9 bases and J by 4 bases, with 12 bases between them. The CDR3 DNA sequence: TGTGCCAGTAACGGACAGCTTAATGAAAAACTGTTTTTT. Amino acids: CASNGQLNEKLFF.

This clone was found once. CDR3: CASSPAGTDTQYF. The CDR3 nucleotides are TGTGCCAGCAGCCCGGCGGGCACAGATACGCAGTATTTT. The rearrangement joins TRBV5-5 to TRBJ2-3, with no clear D. The V end was cut by 4 bases, the J end by 1 base, with 7 bases between. The CDR3 totals 13 residues. From germline, CDR1 is SGHKS and CDR2 YYEKEE (reference sequence).

This chain connects TRBV19 to TRBJ2-7, with 7 bases matching TRBD1. J was trimmed by 2 bases and V by 6 bases; bases with no gene match: 10. The CDR3 sequence is 15 residues long. CDR1 LNHDA and CDR2 SQIVND come from the germline V gene (reference sequence). CDR3 bases: TGTGCCAGTAGCCTGACAGGGTTGGGGGCCTACGAGCAGTACTTC. Its protein product is CASSLTGLGAYEQYF.

The chain links TRBV4-2 to TRBJ1-2, with 7 bases identical to TRBD1. Germline V gives CDR1 LGHNA, CDR2 YNFKEQ. The CDR3 extends over 14 amino acids. The trim removed 4 bases at V and 8 bases at J, leaving 10 bases unmatched. The CDR3 is CASSLFDRAGGYTF. In nucleotides, the CDR3 is TGTGCCAGCAGCCTCTTCGACAGGGCTGGGGGCTACACCTTC.

V is TRBV12-3 or TRBV12-4 and J is TRBJ1-2; TRBD1 matches 9 bases. This CDR3 spans 13 amino acids. Trimming removed 6 bases from V and 6 bases from J; junction bases left unmatched: 5. CDR3 in amino acids: CASRQDRGDGYTF. For the CDR3, the DNA is TGTGCCAGCAGACAGGACAGGGGAGATGGCTACACCTTC.

The V and J genes are TRBV4-1 and TRBJ2-1; perhaps TRBD2 as D (6 bases). V dropped 6 bases and J dropped 4 bases, with 16 bases sitting between them. CDR3 length: 15 residues. The germline gives CDR1 MGHRA, CDR2 YSYEKL. DNA for the CDR3: TGCGCCAGCAGTCACGAGGGTGGAGGGTACAATGAGCAGTTCTTC. Its translation is CASSHEGGGYNEQFF.

The chain combines TRBV19 with TRBJ1-2, with 8 bases aligning to TRBD1. The germline V gene encodes CDR1 LNHDA and CDR2 SQIVND (reference sequence). V gave up 9 bases and J gave up 4 bases; unmatched junction bases: 4. The CDR3 is made up of 12 amino acids. The CDR3 protein is CASLDRGYGYTF. The CDR3 DNA follows: TGTGCCAGCCTCGACAGGGGCTATGGCTACACCTTC.

The CDR3 region is CASSRGASGNQETQYF. The CDR3 nucleotides read TGTGCCAGCAGCCGGGGGGCTAGCGGTAACCAAGAGACCCAGTACTTC. The chain uses TRBV11-2 and TRBJ2-5; a weak D match, TRBD2 (7 bases). V lost 5 bases, J lost 0 bases, and 16 bases lay in between. The CDR3 has 16 amino acids. Looked up from germline, CDR1 is SGHAT and CDR2 is FQNNGV.

The chain links TRBV7-6 to TRBJ2-2, with 7 positions matching TRBD1. V trimming: 0 bases; J trimming: 4 bases; junction bases outside the gene matches: 8. Germline V gene sequence: CDR1 SGHVS, CDR2 FNYEAQ. The CDR3 covers 17 residues. CDR3 coding DNA: TGTGCCAGCAGCTTAGCCCAGACAGGGTACGTCACCGGGGAGCTGTTTTTT. It encodes CASSLAQTGYVTGELFF.